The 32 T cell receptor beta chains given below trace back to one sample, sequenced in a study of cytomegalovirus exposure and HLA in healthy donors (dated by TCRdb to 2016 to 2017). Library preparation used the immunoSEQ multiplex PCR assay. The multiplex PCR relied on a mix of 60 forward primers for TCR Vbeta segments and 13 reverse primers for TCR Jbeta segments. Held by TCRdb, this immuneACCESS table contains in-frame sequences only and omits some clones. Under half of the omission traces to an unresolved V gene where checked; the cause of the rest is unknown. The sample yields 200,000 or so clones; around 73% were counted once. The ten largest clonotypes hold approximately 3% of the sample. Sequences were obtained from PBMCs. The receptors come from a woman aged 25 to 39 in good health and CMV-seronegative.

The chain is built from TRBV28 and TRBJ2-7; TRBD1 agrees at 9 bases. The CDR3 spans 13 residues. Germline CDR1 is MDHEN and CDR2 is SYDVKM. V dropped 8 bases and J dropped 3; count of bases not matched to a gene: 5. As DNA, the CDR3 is TGTGCCAGCGCCCCGGGACAGGGCTACGAGCAGTACTTC. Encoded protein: CASAPGQGYEQYF.

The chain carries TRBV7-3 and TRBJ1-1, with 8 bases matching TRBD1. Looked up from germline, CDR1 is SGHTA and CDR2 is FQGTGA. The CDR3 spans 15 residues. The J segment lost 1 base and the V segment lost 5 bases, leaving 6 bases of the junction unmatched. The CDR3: CASSITGGGNTEAFF. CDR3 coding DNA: TGTGCCAGCAGCATTACAGGGGGGGGGAACACTGAAGCTTTCTTT.

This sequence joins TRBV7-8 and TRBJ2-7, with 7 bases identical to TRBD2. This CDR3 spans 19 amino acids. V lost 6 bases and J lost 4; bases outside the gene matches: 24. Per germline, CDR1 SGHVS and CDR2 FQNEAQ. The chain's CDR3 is CASSSRSYSGPLVKYEQYF. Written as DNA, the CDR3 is TGTGCCAGCAGTTCCCGAAGTTATAGCGGGCCGCTCGTTAAATACGAGCAGTACTTC.

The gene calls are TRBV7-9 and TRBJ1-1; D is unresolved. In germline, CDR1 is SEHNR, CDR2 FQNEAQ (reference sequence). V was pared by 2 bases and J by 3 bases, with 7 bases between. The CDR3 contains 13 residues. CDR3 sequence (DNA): TGTGCCAGCAGCTTACAGGAACACACTGAAGCTTTCTTT. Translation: CASSLQEHTEAFF.

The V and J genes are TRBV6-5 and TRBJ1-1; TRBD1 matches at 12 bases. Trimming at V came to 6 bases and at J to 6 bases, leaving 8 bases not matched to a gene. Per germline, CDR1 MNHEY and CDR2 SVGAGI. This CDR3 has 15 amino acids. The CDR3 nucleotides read TGTGCCAGCAGCCTCGGGACAGGGGGCTTCCCTGAAGCTTTCTTT. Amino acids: CASSLGTGGFPEAFF.

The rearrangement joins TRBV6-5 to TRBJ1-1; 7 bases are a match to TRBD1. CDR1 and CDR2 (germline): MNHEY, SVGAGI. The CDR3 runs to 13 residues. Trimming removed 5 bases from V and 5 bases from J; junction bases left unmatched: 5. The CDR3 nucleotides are TGTGCCAGCAGTCTAACAGGGGATACTGAAGCTTTCTTT. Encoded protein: CASSLTGDTEAFF.

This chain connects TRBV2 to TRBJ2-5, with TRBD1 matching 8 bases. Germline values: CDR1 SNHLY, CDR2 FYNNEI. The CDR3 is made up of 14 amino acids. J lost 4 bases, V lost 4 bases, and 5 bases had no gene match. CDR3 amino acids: CASSGTGCLETQYF. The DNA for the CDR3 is TGTGCCAGCAGTGGGACAGGGTGCTTAGAGACCCAGTACTTC.

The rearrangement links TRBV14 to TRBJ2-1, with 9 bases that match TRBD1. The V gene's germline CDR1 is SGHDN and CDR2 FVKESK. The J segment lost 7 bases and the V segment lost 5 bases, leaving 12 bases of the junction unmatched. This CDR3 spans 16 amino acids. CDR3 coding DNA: TGTGCCAGCAGCGTTGAAACAGGGGGCGCTGGGAATGAGCAGTTCTTC. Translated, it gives CASSVETGGAGNEQFF.

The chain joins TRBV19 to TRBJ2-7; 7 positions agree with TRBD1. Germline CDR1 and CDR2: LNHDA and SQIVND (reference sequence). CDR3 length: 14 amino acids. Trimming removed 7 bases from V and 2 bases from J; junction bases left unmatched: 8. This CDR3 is CASTKRTGPYEQYF. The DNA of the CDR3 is TGTGCCAGTACTAAGAGGACAGGACCCTACGAGCAGTACTTC.

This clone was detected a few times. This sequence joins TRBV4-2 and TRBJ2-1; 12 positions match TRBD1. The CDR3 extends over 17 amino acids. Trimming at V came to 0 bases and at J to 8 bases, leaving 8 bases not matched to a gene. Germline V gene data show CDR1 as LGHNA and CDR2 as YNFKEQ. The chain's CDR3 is CASSQDWGGTGGDEQFF. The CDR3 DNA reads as TGTGCCAGCAGCCAAGATTGGGGGGGGACAGGGGGCGATGAGCAGTTCTTC.

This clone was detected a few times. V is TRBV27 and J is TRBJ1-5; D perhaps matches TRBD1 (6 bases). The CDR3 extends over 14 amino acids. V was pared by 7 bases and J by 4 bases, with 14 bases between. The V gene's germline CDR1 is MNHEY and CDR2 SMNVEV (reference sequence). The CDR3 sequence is CASTRRGGNQPQHF. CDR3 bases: TGTGCCAGCACCCGCAGGGGAGGGAATCAGCCCCAGCATTTT.

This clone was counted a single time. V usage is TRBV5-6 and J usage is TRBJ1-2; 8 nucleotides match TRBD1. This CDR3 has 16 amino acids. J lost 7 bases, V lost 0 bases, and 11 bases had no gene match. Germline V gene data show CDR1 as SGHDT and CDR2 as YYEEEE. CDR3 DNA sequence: TGTGCCAGCAGCTTGGGGCTCGCAGGGGGCTCGGTTGGCTACACCTTC. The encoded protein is CASSLGLAGGSVGYTF.

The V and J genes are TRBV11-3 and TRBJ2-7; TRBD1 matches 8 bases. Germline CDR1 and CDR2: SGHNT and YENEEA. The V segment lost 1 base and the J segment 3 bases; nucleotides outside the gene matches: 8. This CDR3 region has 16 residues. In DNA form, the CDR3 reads TGTGCCAGCAGCTTAGGGGGCTCAGGGGGCGACTACGAGCAGTACTTC. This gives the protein CASSLGGSGGDYEQYF.

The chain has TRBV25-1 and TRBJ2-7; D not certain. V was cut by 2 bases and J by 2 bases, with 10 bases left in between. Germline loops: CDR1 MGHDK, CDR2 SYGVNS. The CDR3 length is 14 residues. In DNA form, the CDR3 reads TGTGCCAGCAGTGAAGGCGGCAGAACCTACGAGCAGTACTTC. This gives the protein CASSEGGRTYEQYF.

The CDR3 region has the DNA TGTGCCAGCAGTGAGGGGGCATGGGGCACTGAAGCTTTCTTT. Protein: CASSEGAWGTEAFF. The gene calls are TRBV6-5 and TRBJ1-1; 7 nucleotides match TRBD1. CDR1 is MNHEY, CDR2 SVGAGI, per germline. The CDR3 has 14 amino acids. After removal of 5 bases from V and 4 bases from J, the junction contained 7 bases not matched to a gene.

The CDR3 is CAWSAYSNYGYTF. CDR3 sequence (DNA): TGTGCCTGGAGTGCGTATTCTAACTATGGCTACACCTTC. V is TRBV30 and J is TRBJ1-2, with D unclear. V dropped 1 base and J dropped 0 bases, with 6 bases sitting between them. The CDR3 covers 13 residues. CDR1 GTSNPN and CDR2 SVGIG come from the germline V gene (reference sequence).

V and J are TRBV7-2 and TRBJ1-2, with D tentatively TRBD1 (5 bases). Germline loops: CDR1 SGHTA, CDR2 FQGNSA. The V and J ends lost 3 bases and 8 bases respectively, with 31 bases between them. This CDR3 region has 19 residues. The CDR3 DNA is TGTGCCAGCAGCTTCTTAGCCCCCTCCGTCCGGACAAGGGGCGAGGGCTACACCTTC. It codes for CASSFLAPSVRTRGEGYTF.

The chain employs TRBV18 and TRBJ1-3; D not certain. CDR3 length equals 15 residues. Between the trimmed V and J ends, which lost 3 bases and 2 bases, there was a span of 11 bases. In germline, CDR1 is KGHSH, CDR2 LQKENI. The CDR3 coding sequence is TGTGCCAGCTCACCGGCGGTGATGGCTGGAAACACCATATATTTT. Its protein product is CASSPAVMAGNTIYF.

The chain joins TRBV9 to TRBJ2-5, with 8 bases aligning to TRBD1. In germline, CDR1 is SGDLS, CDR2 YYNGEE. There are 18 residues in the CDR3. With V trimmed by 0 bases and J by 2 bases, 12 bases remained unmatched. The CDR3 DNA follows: TGTGCCAGCAGCGTAGGGGTCACAGGGGGGACTTATCAAGAGACCCAGTACTTC. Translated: CASSVGVTGGTYQETQYF.

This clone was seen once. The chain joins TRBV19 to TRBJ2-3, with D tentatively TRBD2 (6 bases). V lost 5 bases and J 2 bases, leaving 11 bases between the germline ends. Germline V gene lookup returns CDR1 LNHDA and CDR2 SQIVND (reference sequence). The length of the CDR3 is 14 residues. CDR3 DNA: TGTGCCAGTAGTCCGGGACTTTTCACAGATACGCAGTATTTT. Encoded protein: CASSPGLFTDTQYF.

The CDR3 nucleotides are TGTGCCAGCAGCTCGCCTGCTAGCGGGGGGGCCAATGGAGCAGATACGCAGTATTTT. Translating it yields CASSSPASGGANGADTQYF. The genes are TRBV7-9 and TRBJ2-3, with 12 bases identical to TRBD2. The CDR3 is made up of 19 amino acids. The V segment lost 4 bases and the J segment 4 bases; nucleotides outside the gene matches: 15. The germline V gene has CDR1 SEHNR and CDR2 FQNEAQ (reference sequence).

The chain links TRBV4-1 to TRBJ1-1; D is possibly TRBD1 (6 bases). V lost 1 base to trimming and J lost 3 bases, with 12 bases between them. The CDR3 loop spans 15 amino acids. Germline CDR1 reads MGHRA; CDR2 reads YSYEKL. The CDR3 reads CASSQVRGVDTEAFF. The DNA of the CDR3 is TGCGCCAGCAGCCAAGTCAGGGGAGTGGACACTGAAGCTTTCTTT.

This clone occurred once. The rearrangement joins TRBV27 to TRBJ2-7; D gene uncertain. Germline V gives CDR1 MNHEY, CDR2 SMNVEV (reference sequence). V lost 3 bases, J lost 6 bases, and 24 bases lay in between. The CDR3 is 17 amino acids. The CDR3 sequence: CASSFTTRQHSSSEQYF. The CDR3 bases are TGTGCCAGCAGTTTTACTACAAGGCAACATTCCTCGTCCGAGCAGTACTTC.

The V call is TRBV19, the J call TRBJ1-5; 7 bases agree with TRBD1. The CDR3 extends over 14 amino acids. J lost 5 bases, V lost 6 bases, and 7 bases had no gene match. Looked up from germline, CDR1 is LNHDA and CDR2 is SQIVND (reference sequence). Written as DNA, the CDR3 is TGTGCCAGTAGCGCGACAGGGTGGGATCAGCCCCAGCATTTT. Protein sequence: CASSATGWDQPQHF. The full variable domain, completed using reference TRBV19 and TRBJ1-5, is DGGITQSPKYLFRKEGQNVTLSCEQNLNHDAMYWYRQDPGQGLRLIYYSQIVNDFQKGDIAEGYSVSREKKESFPLTVTSAQKNPTAFYLCASSATGWDQPQHFGDGTRLSIL.

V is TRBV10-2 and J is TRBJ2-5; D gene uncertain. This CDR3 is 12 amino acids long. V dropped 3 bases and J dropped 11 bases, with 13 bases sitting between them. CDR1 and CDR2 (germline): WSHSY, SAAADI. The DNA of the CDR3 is TGCGCCAGCAGTGAATCGTTCGCGGAGCAGTACTTC. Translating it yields CASSESFAEQYF.

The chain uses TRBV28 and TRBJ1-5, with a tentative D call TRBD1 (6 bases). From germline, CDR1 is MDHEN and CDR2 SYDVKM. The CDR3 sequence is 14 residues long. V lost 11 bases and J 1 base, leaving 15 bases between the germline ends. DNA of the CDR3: TGTGCCGTCGAGGGGGTCGCAAGCAATCAGCCCCAGCATTTT. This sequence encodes CAVEGVASNQPQHF.

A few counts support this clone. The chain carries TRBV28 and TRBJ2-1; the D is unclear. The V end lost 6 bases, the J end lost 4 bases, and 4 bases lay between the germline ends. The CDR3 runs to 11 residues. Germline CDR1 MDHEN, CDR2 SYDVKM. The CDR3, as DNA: TGTGCCAGCAGGCAGTACAATGAGCAGTTCTTC. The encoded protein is CASRQYNEQFF.

The chain's CDR3 is CASSGRGQELNTQYF. The CDR3 coding sequence is TGTGCCAGCAGTGGAAGAGGACAGGAGTTAAATACGCAGTATTTT. The chain employs TRBV6-1 and TRBJ2-3, with TRBD1 matching 7 bases. With 4 bases clipped from V and 7 bases from J, the junction kept 11 bases outside the gene matches. Germline V gene sequence: CDR1 MNHNS, CDR2 SASEGT. The CDR3 loop spans 15 amino acids.

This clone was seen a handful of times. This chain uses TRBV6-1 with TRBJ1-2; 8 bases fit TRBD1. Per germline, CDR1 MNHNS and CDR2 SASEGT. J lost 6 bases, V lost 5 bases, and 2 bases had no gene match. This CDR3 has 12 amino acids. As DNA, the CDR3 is TGTGCCAGCAGTAGGACAGGGAATGGCTACACCTTC. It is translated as CASSRTGNGYTF.

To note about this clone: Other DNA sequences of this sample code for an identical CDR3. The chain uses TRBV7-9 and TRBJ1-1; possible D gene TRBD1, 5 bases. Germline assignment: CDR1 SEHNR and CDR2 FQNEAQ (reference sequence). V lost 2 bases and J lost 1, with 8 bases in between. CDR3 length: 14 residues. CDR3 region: CASSLRGQNTEAFF. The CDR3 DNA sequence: TGTGCCAGCAGCTTAAGGGGTCAGAACACTGAAGCTTTCTTT.

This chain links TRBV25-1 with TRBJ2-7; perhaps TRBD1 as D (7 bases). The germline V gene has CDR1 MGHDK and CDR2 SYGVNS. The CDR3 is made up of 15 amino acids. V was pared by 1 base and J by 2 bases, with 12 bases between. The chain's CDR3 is CASSELGRGAYEQYF. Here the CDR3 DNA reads TGTGCCAGCAGTGAATTAGGCAGGGGGGCCTACGAGCAGTACTTC.

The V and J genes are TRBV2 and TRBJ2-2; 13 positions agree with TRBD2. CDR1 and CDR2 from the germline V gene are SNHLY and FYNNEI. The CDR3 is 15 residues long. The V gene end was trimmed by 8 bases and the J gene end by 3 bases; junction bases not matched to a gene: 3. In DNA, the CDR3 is TGTGCCAGCGGGGGACTAGCGGGGTACACCGGGGAGCTGTTTTTT. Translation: CASGGLAGYTGELFF. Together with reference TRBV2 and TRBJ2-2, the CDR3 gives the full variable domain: EPEVTQTPSHQVTQMGQEVILRCVPISNHLYFYWYRQILGQKVEFLVSFYNNEISEKSEIFDDQFSVERPDGSNFTLKIRSTKLEDSAMYFCASGGLAGYTGELFFGEGSRLTVL.